The present entry profiles one T cell receptor (beta chain) with its context. This specimen belongs to a study of blood T cell repertoires in COVID-19. Study-wide background: Researchers got acute and convalescent COVID-19 samples from the United States, Italy and Spain.

The CDR3 runs to 15 residues. Germline V gene lookup returns CDR1 MNHEY and CDR2 SVGAGI. J lost 15 bases, V lost 6 bases, and 19 bases had no gene match. Per the study methods: Scientists estimated how many nucleated cells there were by amplifying reference gene primers. The table came from immunoSEQ multiplex PCR; TCRdb's copy has only in-frame clones and leaves some out. D and trimming come from the DNA, and the V and J calls and clone size come from that table. Of roughly 100,000 clones in the sample, 76% were seen once. V and J are TRBV6-5 and TRBJ2-4; 8 bases line up with TRBD1. The sequenced material came from peripheral blood. The sequence came from an elderly man with COVID-19, enrolled during active disease. The CDR3 region is CASSRNRGIVGDMYF. Written as DNA, the CDR3 is TGTGCCAGCAGCCGAAACAGGGGGATAGTGGGGGACATGTACTTC.